The sequence of this TCR beta chain was determined in a study of T cell responses to AZD1222 COVID-19 vaccine. Study overall: Samples with a second dose at about 4 or about 12 weeks were pooled together. Study-wide points: The number of AZD1222 recipients seropositive at baseline was only five to seven. Clonal diversity was possibly underestimated, and the donors were mostly white British, with more females.

The sample holds a few counts of this clone. Its antigen is unknown. The ends lost 0 bases at V and 7 bases at J; junction bases unmatched: 3. The CDR3 totals 14 residues. Germline V gene sequence: CDR1 SEHNR, CDR2 FQNEAQ (reference sequence). Produced via immunoSEQ multiplex PCR; TCRdb's table is partial and in-frame only. The repertoire holds 150,000 to 200,000 clones, 85% to 90% seen once, with 1.5% to 2% in the top ten. This receptor was taken from an adult in good health. Sequenced material: peripheral blood, taken on day 0 of AZD1222 vaccination. The V gene is TRBV7-9, the J gene TRBJ1-5; 7 bases map to TRBD1. This CDR3 reads CASSLAGQNQPQHF. The CDR3 coding sequence is TGTGCCAGCAGCTTAGCGGGACAGAACCAGCCCCAGCATTTT.